What follows is one T cell receptor (beta chain) and its context. Its antigen is currently unknown. These data come from a study of cytomegalovirus exposure and HLA in healthy donors. Study-wide points: There were fewer than 200 TCR beta chains listed as cytomegalovirus-associated. Productive rates of about 90% or about 30% were seen for most TCR beta V segments in an earlier analysis.

It was with 60 Vbeta and 13 Jbeta primers that the PCR ran. In the authors' methods: A later analysis counted around 80 million unique TCR beta chains, roughly 11 million shared. Method: immunoSEQ multiplex PCR; TCRdb's copy keeps in-frame clones and lacks some. V, J and clone size derive from that table, while D and trimming were established from the DNA sequence. This table holds approximately 130,000 clones, about 86% found once. The germline V gene encodes CDR1 MNHEY and CDR2 SMNVEV (reference sequence). The germline V and J ends were trimmed by 8 bases and 7 bases, with 12 bases remaining between them. The CDR3 spans 13 residues.

V and J are TRBV27 and TRBJ1-6; a weak D match, TRBD1 (6 bases). The clonotype originates from a woman aged 25 to 39 in good health and CMV-seronegative. Sequencing was carried out using PBMCs. Here the CDR3 DNA reads TGTGCCAGCGCAGGGGCGGTGAATTCACCCCTCCACTTT. This codes for CASAGAVNSPLHF.